By frequency in the sample, the clone carrying this T cell receptor (beta chain) is medium-sized. What it recognizes is unknown. The data derive from a study of HIV-infected patients and healthy controls. General study points: HIV-infected repertoires had significantly higher mean Gini indices than controls, possibly reflecting oligoclonality. Eight alpha and eight beta V genes differed significantly in mean usage between HIV-infected patients and controls. HIV+ repertoires were severely depleted of MAIT alpha-chain CDR3s, unlike healthy controls.

The repertoire came from unfractionated whole blood and reflected all unsorted peripheral T cells. cDNA was made from approximately 500 ng RNA using alpha and beta constant primers. Using multiplexing indices, alpha and beta chain libraries were generated apart by chain-specific third strand synthesis. Via MiXCR, TCRdb re-called the 5' RACE reads, giving one row per CDR3 protein. The sample has over 15,000 distinct CDR3 sequences; approximately 9.6% are singletons. What was sequenced was blood. The origin of this receptor is an adult in good health.

CDR3 loop: CASSLVSGVAKNIQYF. The CDR3 DNA reads as TGTGCCAGCAGCTTAGTCAGCGGGGTGGCCAAAAACATTCAGTACTTC. The rearrangement links TRBV7-2 to TRBJ2-4; TRBD2 matches 7 bases. The germline gives CDR1 SGHTA, CDR2 FQGNSA. The length of the CDR3 is 16 residues. Losses at the gene ends were 1 base for V and 1 base for J; bases not matched to a gene: 4.